This T cell receptor (beta chain) emerged from a study of blood T cell repertoires in COVID-19. J lost 0 bases, V lost 3 bases, and 2 bases had no gene match. Germline V gene data show CDR1 as SGHRS and CDR2 as YFSETQ. The CDR3 is made up of 15 amino acids. The table came from immunoSEQ multiplex PCR; TCRdb's copy has only in-frame clones and leaves some out. The sample includes about 110,000 clones, around 90% seen only once; the top ten take roughly 2.3%. The genes are TRBV5-1 and TRBJ1-4, with TRBD1 matching 7 bases. The clonotype was recovered from a human donor in a cohort sampled during active COVID-19. Material: peripheral blood. CDR3 in amino acids: CASSYQGATNEKLFF. DNA of the CDR3: TGCGCCAGCAGCTACCAGGGGGCAACTAATGAAAAACTGTTTTTT.